The 15 T cell receptor beta chains in this list originate from one sample, sequenced in a study of blood T cell repertoires in COVID-19 (dated by TCRdb to 2018 to 2021). Library generation was performed with the immunoSEQ multiplex PCR assay. Held by TCRdb, this immuneACCESS table contains in-frame sequences only and omits some clones. Under half of the omission traces to an unresolved V gene where checked; the cause of the rest is unknown. Within this sample are 45,000 to 55,000 clones, with approximately 70% of them counted one time only. The top ten constitute about 9% of the sample. Input material: peripheral blood. The receptors shown here come from a woman in her sixties or seventies with acute or convalescent COVID-19.

The chain carries TRBV15 and TRBJ1-1; 7 nucleotides match TRBD1. Germline V gene lookup returns CDR1 LNHNV and CDR2 YYDKDF (reference sequence). The V and J ends lost 0 bases and 11 bases, in that order; junction bases with no gene match: 6. The CDR3 is made up of 13 amino acids. The CDR3 nucleotides read TGTGCCACCAGCAGAGATCTCGACAGGGAGGCTTTCTTT. This gives the protein CATSRDLDREAFF.

This chain uses TRBV19 with TRBJ2-1; 9 nucleotides match TRBD1. The CDR3 extends over 14 amino acids. J lost 6 bases, V lost 6 bases, and 6 bases had no gene match. Germline lookup yields CDR1 LNHDA and CDR2 SQIVND (reference sequence). The CDR3, as DNA: TGTGCCAGTAGCCGGGACAGGGCTCCCAATGAGCAGTTCTTC. Translating it yields CASSRDRAPNEQFF.

The chain combines TRBV27 with TRBJ1-1; TRBD1 matches at 7 bases. J gave up 6 bases and V 8 bases, and 6 bases lay outside the gene matches. CDR3 length: 12 amino acids. CDR1 and CDR2 from the germline V gene are MNHEY and SMNVEV (reference sequence). CDR3 loop: CASGNTGAEAFF. The DNA for the CDR3 is TGTGCCAGCGGTAATACAGGGGCTGAAGCTTTCTTT.

CDR3 coding DNA: TGCGCCAGCCTACAGGGGTACGAGCAGTACTTC. It specifies CASLQGYEQYF. The chain recombines TRBV10-2 with TRBJ2-7; TRBD1 matches at 7 bases. The V gene end was trimmed by 8 bases and the J gene end by 4 bases; junction bases not matched to a gene: 2. CDR1 is WSHSY, CDR2 SAAADI, per germline. The CDR3 contains 11 residues.

This clone occurred a few times. The chain employs TRBV28 and TRBJ1-2; 9 bases map to TRBD1. The CDR3 length is 15 residues. The junction had 11 bases not matched to a gene; V was cut back by 5 bases and J by 7 bases. The germline V gene has CDR1 MDHEN and CDR2 SYDVKM. Written as DNA, the CDR3 is TGTGCCAGCAGTCCGGGACAGGGTATAGGACGTGGCTACACCTTC. It codes for CASSPGQGIGRGYTF.

This chain connects TRBV10-2 to TRBJ2-2, with D tentatively TRBD1 (5 bases). The CDR3 sequence is 17 residues long. Germline V gene data show CDR1 as WSHSY and CDR2 as SAAADI. The V gene lost 4 bases and the J gene lost 7 bases, with 22 bases spanning the gap. CDR3 sequence (DNA): TGCGCCAGCAGTGTGTCAAGGTTTAAAAGGGGTAGCGGGGAGCTGTTTTTT. Protein product: CASSVSRFKRGSGELFF.

This clone was seen only a few times. This rearrangement joins TRBV6-5 to TRBJ2-1, with D maybe TRBD2 (6 bases). The ends were cut back, 0 bases at V and 9 bases at J, with 12 bases in the middle. The CDR3 sequence is 14 residues long. Germline V gene lookup returns CDR1 MNHEY and CDR2 SVGAGI. CDR3 bases: TGTGCCAGCAGTTACTCACGGGAGCTGGGTGAGCAGTTCTTC. The encoded protein is CASSYSRELGEQFF.

The chain recombines TRBV3-1 (or the pseudogene TRBV3-2) with TRBJ1-1; 7 bases are shared with TRBD1. CDR1 and CDR2 (germline): LGHDT, YNNKEL (reference sequence). The CDR3 has 15 amino acids. The V gene end was trimmed by 5 bases and the J gene end by 4 bases; junction bases not matched to a gene: 10. For the CDR3, the DNA is TGTGCCAGCAGCAAAGGGGACAGTCGTTCCACTGAAGCTTTCTTT. It yields the protein CASSKGDSRSTEAFF.

This clone was found once. This rearrangement joins TRBV28 to TRBJ1-2; TRBD1 matches at 8 bases. The germline CDR1 and CDR2 sequences are MDHEN and SYDVKM. Germline trimming cut 5 bases from V and 7 bases from J; bases unmatched to any gene: 12. The CDR3 is 15 amino acids. The CDR3 coding sequence is TGTGCCAGCAGTCCGCCCCTCAGGGGGCTAGTTGGCTACACCTTC. Translation: CASSPPLRGLVGYTF.

The chain links TRBV6-5 to TRBJ1-5, with D hard to call. The CDR3 totals 14 residues. Germline CDR1 and CDR2: MNHEY and SVGAGI. V dropped 2 bases and J dropped 11 bases, with 16 bases sitting between them. The CDR3 sequence is CASSYAGTPGAQHF. CDR3 DNA sequence: TGTGCCAGCAGTTACGCGGGCACCCCCGGGGCCCAGCATTTT.

The chain employs TRBV18 and TRBJ2-1; TRBD2 aligns across 7 bases. The CDR3 has 17 residues. CDR1 and CDR2 from the germline V gene are KGHSH and LQKENI. After removal of 0 bases from V and 1 base from J, the junction contained 6 bases not matched to a gene. CDR3 region: CASSPPASGPSYNEQFF. Here the CDR3 DNA reads TGTGCCAGCTCACCACCGGCTAGCGGTCCTTCCTACAATGAGCAGTTCTTC.

This chain uses TRBV3-1 (or the pseudogene TRBV3-2) with TRBJ2-3, with 7 bases matching TRBD1. This CDR3 spans 15 amino acids. The trim removed 2 bases at V and 4 bases at J, leaving 6 bases unmatched. CDR1 LGHDT and CDR2 YNNKEL come from the germline V gene (reference sequence). The CDR3 loop reads CASSQNRGEADTQYF. The CDR3 region has the DNA TGTGCCAGCAGCCAAAACAGGGGAGAGGCAGATACGCAGTATTTT.

This chain connects TRBV29-1 to TRBJ1-2; D not certain. Germline CDR1 SQVTM, CDR2 ANQGSEA. The CDR3 length is 10 residues. V lost 3 bases, J lost 7 bases, and 6 bases lay in between. CDR3 bases: TGCAGCGTTGATAAATCTGGCTACACCTTC. This gives the protein CSVDKSGYTF.

The sample holds one count of this clone. The chain carries TRBV24-1 and TRBJ1-2; 10 bases line up with TRBD1. The CDR3 is 16 residues long. After removal of 5 bases from V and 3 bases from J, the junction contained 8 bases not matched to a gene. Per the germline V gene, CDR1 is KGHDR and CDR2 is SFDVKD. The DNA of the CDR3 is TGTGCCACCAGTGGCCAGACAGGGGGCAAGGACTATGGCTACACCTTC. Its protein is CATSGQTGGKDYGYTF.

This chain connects TRBV19 to TRBJ2-1, with 7 bases fitting TRBD1. With 3 bases clipped from V and 7 bases from J, the junction kept 9 bases outside the gene matches. The CDR3 extends over 15 amino acids. Germline V gene lookup returns CDR1 LNHDA and CDR2 SQIVND (reference sequence). CDR3 in amino acids: CASSINGQERNEQFF. Written as DNA, the CDR3 is TGTGCCAGTAGTATTAACGGACAGGAAAGGAATGAGCAGTTCTTC.